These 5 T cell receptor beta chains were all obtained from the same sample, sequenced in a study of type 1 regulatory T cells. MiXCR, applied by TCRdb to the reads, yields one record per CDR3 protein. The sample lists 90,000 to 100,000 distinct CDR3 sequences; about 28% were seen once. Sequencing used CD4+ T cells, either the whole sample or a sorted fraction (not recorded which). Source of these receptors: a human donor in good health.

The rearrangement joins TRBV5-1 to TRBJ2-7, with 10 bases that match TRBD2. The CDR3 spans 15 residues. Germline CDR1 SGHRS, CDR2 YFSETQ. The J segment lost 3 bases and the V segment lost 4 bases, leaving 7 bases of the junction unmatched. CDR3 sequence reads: CASSPSGSDLYEQYF. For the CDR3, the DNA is TGCGCCAGCAGCCCTAGCGGGAGCGATCTCTACGAGCAGTACTTC.

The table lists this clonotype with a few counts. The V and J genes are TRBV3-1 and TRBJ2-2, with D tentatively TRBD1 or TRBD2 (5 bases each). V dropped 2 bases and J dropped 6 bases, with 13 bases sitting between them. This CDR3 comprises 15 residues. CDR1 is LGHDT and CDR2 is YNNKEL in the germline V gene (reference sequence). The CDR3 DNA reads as TGTGCCAGCAGCCAACCCGGGGCCGGACCCGGGGAGCTGTTTTTT. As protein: CASSQPGAGPGELFF.

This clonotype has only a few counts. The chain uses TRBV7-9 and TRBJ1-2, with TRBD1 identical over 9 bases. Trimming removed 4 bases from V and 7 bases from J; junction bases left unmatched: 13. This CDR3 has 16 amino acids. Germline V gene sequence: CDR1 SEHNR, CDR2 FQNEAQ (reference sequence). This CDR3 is CASSSNDHRGHGGYTF. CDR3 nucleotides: TGTGCCAGCAGCTCCAACGACCACAGGGGGCACGGTGGCTACACCTTC.

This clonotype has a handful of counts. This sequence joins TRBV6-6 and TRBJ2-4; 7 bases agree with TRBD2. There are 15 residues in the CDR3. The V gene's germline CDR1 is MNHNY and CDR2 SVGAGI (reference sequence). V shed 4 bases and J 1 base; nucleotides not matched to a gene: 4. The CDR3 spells CASSFGGSAKNIQYF. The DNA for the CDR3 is TGTGCCAGCAGTTTCGGCGGGAGTGCCAAAAACATTCAGTACTTC.

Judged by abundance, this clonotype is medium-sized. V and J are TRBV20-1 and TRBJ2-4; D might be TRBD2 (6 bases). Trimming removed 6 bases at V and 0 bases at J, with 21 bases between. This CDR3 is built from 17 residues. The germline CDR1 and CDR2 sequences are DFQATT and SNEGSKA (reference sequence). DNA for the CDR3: TGCAGTGCCTACCCAAGCGGTAGCGGAATAGCCAAAAACATTCAGTACTTC. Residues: CSAYPSGSGIAKNIQYF.